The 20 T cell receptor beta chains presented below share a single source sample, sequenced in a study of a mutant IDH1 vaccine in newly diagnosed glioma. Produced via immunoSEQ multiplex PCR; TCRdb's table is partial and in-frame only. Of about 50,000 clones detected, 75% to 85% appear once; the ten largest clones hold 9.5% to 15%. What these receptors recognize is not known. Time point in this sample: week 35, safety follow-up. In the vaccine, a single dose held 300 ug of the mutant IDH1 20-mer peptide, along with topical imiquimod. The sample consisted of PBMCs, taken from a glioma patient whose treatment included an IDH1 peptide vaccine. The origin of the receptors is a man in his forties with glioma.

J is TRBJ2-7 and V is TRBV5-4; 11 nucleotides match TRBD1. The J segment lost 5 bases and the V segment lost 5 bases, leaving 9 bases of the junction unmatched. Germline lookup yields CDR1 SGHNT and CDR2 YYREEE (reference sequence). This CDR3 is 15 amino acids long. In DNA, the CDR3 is TGTGCCAGCAGTTGGCCCGGGACAGGGGGAGACGAGCAGTACTTC. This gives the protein CASSWPGTGGDEQYF.

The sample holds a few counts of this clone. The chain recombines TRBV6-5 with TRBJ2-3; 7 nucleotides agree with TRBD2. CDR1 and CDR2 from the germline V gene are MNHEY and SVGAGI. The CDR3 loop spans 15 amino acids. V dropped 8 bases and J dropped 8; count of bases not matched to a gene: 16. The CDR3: CASRGDASWFSTQYF. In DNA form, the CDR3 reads TGTGCCAGCCGGGGGGACGCCTCCTGGTTTTCTACGCAGTATTTT.

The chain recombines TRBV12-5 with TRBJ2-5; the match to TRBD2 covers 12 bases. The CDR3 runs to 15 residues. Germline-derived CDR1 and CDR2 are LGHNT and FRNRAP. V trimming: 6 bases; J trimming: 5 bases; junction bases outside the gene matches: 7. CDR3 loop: CASGALAGGGETQYF. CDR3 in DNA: TGTGCTAGTGGCGCACTAGCGGGAGGCGGGGAGACCCAGTACTTC.

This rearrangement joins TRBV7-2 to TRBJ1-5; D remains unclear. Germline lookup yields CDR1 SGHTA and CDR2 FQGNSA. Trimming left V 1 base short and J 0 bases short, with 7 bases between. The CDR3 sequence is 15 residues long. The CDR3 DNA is TGTGCCAGCAGCTTAGGACACTATAGCAATCAGCCCCAGCATTTT. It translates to CASSLGHYSNQPQHF.

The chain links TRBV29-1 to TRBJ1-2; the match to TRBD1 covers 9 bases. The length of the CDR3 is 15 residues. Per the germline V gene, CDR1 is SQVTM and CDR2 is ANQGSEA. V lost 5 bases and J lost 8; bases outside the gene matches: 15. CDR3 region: CSVPYPGQGGTGYTF. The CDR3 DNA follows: TGCAGCGTTCCCTACCCGGGACAGGGAGGTACAGGCTACACCTTC.

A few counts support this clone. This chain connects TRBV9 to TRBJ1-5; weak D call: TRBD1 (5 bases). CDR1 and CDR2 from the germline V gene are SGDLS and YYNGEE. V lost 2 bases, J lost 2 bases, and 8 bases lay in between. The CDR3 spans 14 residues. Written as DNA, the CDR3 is TGTGCCAGCAGCGTGCAGGGTGGCAATCAGCCCCAGCATTTT. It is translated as CASSVQGGNQPQHF.

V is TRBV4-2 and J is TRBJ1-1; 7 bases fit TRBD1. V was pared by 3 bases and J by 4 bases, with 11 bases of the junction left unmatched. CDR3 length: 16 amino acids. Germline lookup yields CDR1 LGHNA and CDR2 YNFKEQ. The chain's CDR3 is CASSHPTQGKSTEAFF. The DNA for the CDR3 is TGTGCCAGCAGCCATCCCACACAGGGGAAAAGCACTGAAGCTTTCTTT.

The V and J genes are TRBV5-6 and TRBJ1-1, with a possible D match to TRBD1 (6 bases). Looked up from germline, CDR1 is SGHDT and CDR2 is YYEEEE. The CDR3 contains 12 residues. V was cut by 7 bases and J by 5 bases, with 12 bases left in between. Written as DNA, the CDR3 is TGTGCCAGCGAACAGGGAGGGACTGAAGCTTTCTTT. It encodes CASEQGGTEAFF.

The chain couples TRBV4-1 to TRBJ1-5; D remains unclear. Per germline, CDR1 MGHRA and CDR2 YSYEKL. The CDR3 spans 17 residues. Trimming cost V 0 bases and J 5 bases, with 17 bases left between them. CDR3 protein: CASSQEAGHPWDQPQHF. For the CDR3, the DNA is TGCGCCAGCAGCCAAGAAGCGGGTCACCCATGGGATCAGCCCCAGCATTTT.

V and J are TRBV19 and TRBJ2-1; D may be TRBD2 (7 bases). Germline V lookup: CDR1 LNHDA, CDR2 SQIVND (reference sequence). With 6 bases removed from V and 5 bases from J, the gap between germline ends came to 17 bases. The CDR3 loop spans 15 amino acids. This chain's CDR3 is CASSSRGAKDNEQFF. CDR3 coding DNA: TGTGCCAGTAGCTCCCGGGGGGCGAAAGACAATGAGCAGTTCTTC.

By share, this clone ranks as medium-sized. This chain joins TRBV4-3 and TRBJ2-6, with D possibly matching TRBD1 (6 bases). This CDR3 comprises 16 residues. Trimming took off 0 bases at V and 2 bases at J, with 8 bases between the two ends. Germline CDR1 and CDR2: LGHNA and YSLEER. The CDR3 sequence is CASSQETGTGANVLTF. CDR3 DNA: TGCGCCAGCAGCCAAGAAACAGGGACTGGGGCCAACGTCCTGACTTTC.

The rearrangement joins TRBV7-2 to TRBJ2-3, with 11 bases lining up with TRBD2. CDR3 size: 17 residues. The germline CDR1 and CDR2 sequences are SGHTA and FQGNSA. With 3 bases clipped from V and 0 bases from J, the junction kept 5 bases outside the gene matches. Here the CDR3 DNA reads TGTGCCAGCAGCTTCCTGACTAGCGGGACTAGCACAGATACGCAGTATTTT. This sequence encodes CASSFLTSGTSTDTQYF.

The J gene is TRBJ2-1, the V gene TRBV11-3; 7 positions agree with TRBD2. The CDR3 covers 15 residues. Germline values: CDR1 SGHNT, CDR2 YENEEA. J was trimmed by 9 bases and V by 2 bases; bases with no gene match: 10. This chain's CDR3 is CASSLLGRGSVEQFF. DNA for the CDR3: TGTGCCAGCAGCTTACTAGGGCGGGGGTCGGTTGAGCAGTTCTTC.

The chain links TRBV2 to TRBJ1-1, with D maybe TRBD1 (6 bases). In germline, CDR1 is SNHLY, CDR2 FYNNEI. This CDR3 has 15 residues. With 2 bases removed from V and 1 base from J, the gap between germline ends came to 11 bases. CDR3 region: CASSELGGWNTEAFF. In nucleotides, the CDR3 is TGTGCCAGCAGTGAACTGGGGGGCTGGAACACTGAAGCTTTCTTT.

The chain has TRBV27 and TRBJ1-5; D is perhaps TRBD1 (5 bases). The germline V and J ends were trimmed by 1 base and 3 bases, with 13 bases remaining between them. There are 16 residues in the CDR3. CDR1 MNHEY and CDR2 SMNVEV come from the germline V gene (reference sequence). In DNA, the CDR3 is TGTGCCAGCAGTTTATTCCGGGGCAGGGACAATCAGCCCCAGCATTTT. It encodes CASSLFRGRDNQPQHF.

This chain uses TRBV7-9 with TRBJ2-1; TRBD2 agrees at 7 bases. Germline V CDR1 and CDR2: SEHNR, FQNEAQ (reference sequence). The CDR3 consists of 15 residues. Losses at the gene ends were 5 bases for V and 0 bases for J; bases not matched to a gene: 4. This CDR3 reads CASSALAVSYNEQFF. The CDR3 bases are TGTGCCAGCAGCGCCCTAGCGGTCTCCTACAATGAGCAGTTCTTC.

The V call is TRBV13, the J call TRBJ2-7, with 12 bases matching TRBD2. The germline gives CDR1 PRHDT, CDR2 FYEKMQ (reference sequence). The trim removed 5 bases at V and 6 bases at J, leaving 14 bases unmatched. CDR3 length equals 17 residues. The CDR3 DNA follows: TGTGCCAGCAGCCCTCGGCTAGCGGGAGGGCCGATTCGCGAGCAGTACTTC. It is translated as CASSPRLAGGPIREQYF. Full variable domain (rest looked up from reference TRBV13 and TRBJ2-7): AAGVIQSPRHLIKEKRETATLKCYPIPRHDTVYWYQQGPGQDPQFLISFYEKMQSDKGSIPDRFSAQQFSDYHSELNMSSLELGDSALYFCASSPRLAGGPIREQYFGPGTRLTVT.

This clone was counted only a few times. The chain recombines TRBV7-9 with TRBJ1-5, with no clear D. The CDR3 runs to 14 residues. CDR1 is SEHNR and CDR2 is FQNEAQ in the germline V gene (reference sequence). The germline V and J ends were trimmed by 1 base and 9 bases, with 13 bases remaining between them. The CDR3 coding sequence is TGTGCCAGCAGCTTAGGGTCTCCCTCGGCGCCCCAGCATTTT. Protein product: CASSLGSPSAPQHF.

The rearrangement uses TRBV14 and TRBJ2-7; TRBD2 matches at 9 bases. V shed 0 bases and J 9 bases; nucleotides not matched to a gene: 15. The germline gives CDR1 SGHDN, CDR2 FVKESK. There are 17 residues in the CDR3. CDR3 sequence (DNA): TGTGCCAGCAGCCAAGAGGGCCTTGGGCTAGCGGGACGTGGGCAGTACTTC. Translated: CASSQEGLGLAGRGQYF.

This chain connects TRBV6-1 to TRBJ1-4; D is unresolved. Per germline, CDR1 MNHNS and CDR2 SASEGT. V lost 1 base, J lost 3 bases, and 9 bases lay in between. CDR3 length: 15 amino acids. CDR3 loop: CASSEDKRPNEKLFF. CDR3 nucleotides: TGTGCCAGCAGTGAAGATAAGAGGCCTAATGAAAAACTGTTTTTT.